This TCR beta chain was profiled in a study of early T cells in non-severe SARS-CoV-2 infection. This clonotype was recorded many times. TCRdb recomputed calls from the 5' RACE reads with MiXCR, one row per CDR3 protein. The sample carries tens of thousands of distinct CDR3 sequences, around 5.7% recorded once. Germline CDR1 LNHDA, CDR2 SQIVND (reference sequence). The CDR3 contains 14 residues. V was cut by 3 bases and J by 6 bases, with 13 bases left in between. The clonotype was recovered from an adult who was a healthcare worker with PCR-confirmed SARS-CoV-2 infection or an uninfected control (not recorded which). The sequenced sample was whole blood. The chain has TRBV19 and TRBJ2-3; D not resolved. Here the CDR3 DNA reads TGTGCCAGTAGTATGGCTCGGACGACCGATACGCAGTATTTT. Translated, it gives CASSMARTTDTQYF.